The 16 T cell receptor beta chains below come from one sample, sequenced in a study of beta chain features in type 1 diabetes. Investigators reverse transcribed all isolated RNA, so they sequenced expressed TCRB transcripts. The repertoire was sequenced with immunoSEQ multiplex PCR; TCRdb's copy has only in-frame clones and lacks some. The table records about half a million clones, around 28% of them present only once. Sequenced material: naive CD4+ T cells from blood. Receptors originate from a man younger than 35 in good health.

This chain joins TRBV6-5 and TRBJ2-3, with D possibly being TRBD1 or TRBD2 (5 bases each). Trimming shortened V by 10 bases and J by 3 bases, and 14 bases separated the two germline ends. The CDR3 length is 13 residues. Germline lookup yields CDR1 MNHEY and CDR2 SVGAGI. CDR3 sequence: CATTGWGTDTQYF. CDR3 nucleotide sequence: TGTGCCACAACCGGGTGGGGGACAGATACGCAGTATTTT.

The gene calls are TRBV5-4 and TRBJ2-4; 8 bases are shared with TRBD1. The V segment lost 6 bases and the J segment 9 bases; nucleotides outside the gene matches: 17. Per germline, CDR1 SGHNT and CDR2 YYREEE (reference sequence). The CDR3 sequence is 16 residues long. The CDR3 nucleotides read TGTGCCAGCACCCCAGACAGGGGTGGAATAAGAAGCATTCAGTACTTC. As protein: CASTPDRGGIRSIQYF.

This clone was detected a few times. The V gene is TRBV28, the J gene TRBJ2-7; D is unclear. CDR1 and CDR2 (germline): MDHEN, SYDVKM. The CDR3 is made up of 15 amino acids. V lost 6 bases to trimming and J lost 1 base, with 16 bases between them. CDR3 amino acids: CASSPMEHYSYEQYF. CDR3 nucleotides: TGTGCCAGCAGCCCCATGGAGCATTATTCCTACGAGCAGTACTTC.

This clone was recorded a few times. CDR3 protein: CASSPLDNTDTQYF. The DNA for the CDR3 is TGTGCCAGCTCACCACTCGACAACACAGATACGCAGTATTTT. The chain uses TRBV18 and TRBJ2-3; no firm D call. V was pared by 1 base and J by 2 bases, with 7 bases between. The CDR3 runs 14 residues. The germline V gene has CDR1 KGHSH and CDR2 LQKENI.

This clone was detected a few times. The rearrangement links TRBV9 to TRBJ2-7; 9 bases match TRBD1. The V segment lost 0 bases and the J segment 3 bases; nucleotides outside the gene matches: 4. This CDR3 is 15 amino acids long. Germline V gene data show CDR1 as SGDLS and CDR2 as YYNGEE. CDR3 loop: CASSVGRQGDYEQYF. The CDR3 DNA reads as TGTGCCAGCAGCGTAGGCCGACAGGGGGACTACGAGCAGTACTTC.

In this sample, this clone turned up a few times. The V and J genes are TRBV5-4 and TRBJ2-3, with a tentative D call TRBD1 (6 bases). V was pared by 3 bases and J by 3 bases, with 17 bases between. Germline-derived CDR1 and CDR2 are SGHNT and YYREEE (reference sequence). The CDR3 totals 16 residues. CDR3 sequence reads: CASSSGLGRGTDTQYF. CDR3 sequence (DNA): TGTGCCAGCAGCTCGGGTTTAGGTAGGGGGACAGATACGCAGTATTTT.

The rearrangement links TRBV5-1 to TRBJ2-7, with D unclear. The V and J ends lost 1 base and 0 bases respectively, with 11 bases between them. The germline CDR1 and CDR2 sequences are SGHRS and YFSETQ. There are 15 residues in the CDR3. DNA for the CDR3: TGCGCCAGCAGCTTGAATCCTTCCAGCTCCTACGAGCAGTACTTC. Translating gives CASSLNPSSSYEQYF. Variable domain in full (rest from reference TRBV5-1 and TRBJ2-7): KAGVTQTPRYLIKTRGQQVTLSCSPISGHRSVSWYQQTPGQGLQFLFEYFSETQRNKGNFPGRFSGRQFSNSRSEMNVSTLELGDSALYLCASSLNPSSSYEQYFGPGTRLTVT.

The V and J genes are TRBV6-5 and TRBJ2-6; unclear D gene. Trimming stripped 1 base from V and 1 base from J, with 5 bases between. The germline CDR1 and CDR2 sequences are MNHEY and SVGAGI. There are 15 residues in the CDR3. This CDR3 reads CASSYFPSGANVLTF. CDR3 nucleotides: TGTGCCAGCAGTTACTTTCCTTCTGGGGCCAACGTCCTGACTTTC.

The rearrangement joins TRBV25-1 to TRBJ1-3; 9 nucleotides match TRBD1. This CDR3 contains 17 residues. Germline CDR1 and CDR2: MGHDK and SYGVNS. V lost 1 base and J lost 0; bases outside the gene matches: 4. The CDR3 loop is CASSELGTGFSGNTIYF. In DNA, the CDR3 is TGTGCCAGCAGTGAATTGGGGACAGGGTTCTCTGGAAACACCATATATTTT.

This clone was found a few times. V usage is TRBV30 and J usage is TRBJ2-5; 10 nucleotides line up with TRBD1. Germline V gene sequence: CDR1 GTSNPN, CDR2 SVGIG (reference sequence). Trimming at V came to 5 bases and at J to 3 bases, leaving 3 bases not matched to a gene. This CDR3 has 13 residues. The CDR3, as DNA: TGTGCCTGGGGGACAGGGGCCGAAGAGACCCAGTACTTC. Amino acid sequence: CAWGTGAEETQYF.

The sample holds a few counts of this clone. CDR3 DNA sequence: TGTGCCAGCAGCCCGTTAGGGTATGGGGCCAACGTCCTGACTTTC. Translating gives CASSPLGYGANVLTF. The gene calls are TRBV7-2 and TRBJ2-6; no firm D call. Germline CDR1 and CDR2: SGHTA and FQGNSA. V lost 5 bases to trimming and J lost 3 bases, with 11 bases between them. The CDR3 has 15 residues. The variable domain in full, with the rest retrieved from reference TRBV7-2 and TRBJ2-6, is GAGVSQSPSNKVTEKGKDVELRCDPISGHTALYWYRQSLGQGLEFLIYFQGNSAPDKSGLPSDRFSAERTGGSVSTLTIQRTQQEDSAVYLCASSPLGYGANVLTFGAGSRLTVL.

This clone has only a few counts. The rearrangement uses TRBV7-2 and TRBJ2-3, with TRBD1 matching over 7 bases. CDR3 length: 15 amino acids. Germline V gene lookup returns CDR1 SGHTA and CDR2 FQGNSA. Trimming took 7 bases from V and 1 from J; bases not matched to a gene: 8. This CDR3 is CASTQGDPGTDTQYF. CDR3 nucleotides: TGTGCCAGCACCCAGGGGGATCCCGGCACAGATACGCAGTATTTT.

There are a few counts of this clone. The chain couples TRBV28 to TRBJ1-2, with 9 bases that match TRBD1. The CDR3 spans 15 residues. V lost 3 bases, J lost 6 bases, and 8 bases stayed unmatched. Germline assignment: CDR1 MDHEN and CDR2 SYDVKM. The CDR3: CASSFLPQGANGYTF. For the CDR3, the DNA is TGTGCCAGCAGTTTCCTCCCACAGGGGGCGAATGGCTACACCTTC.

V usage is TRBV9 and J usage is TRBJ2-3; no reliable D call. Between the trimmed V and J ends, which lost 1 base and 2 bases, there was a span of 8 bases. The CDR3 covers 14 residues. Germline-derived CDR1 and CDR2 are SGDLS and YYNGEE. DNA for the CDR3: TGTGCCAGCAGCGTAATCTCAGTCACAGATACGCAGTATTTT. Translated: CASSVISVTDTQYF.

The V gene is TRBV7-2, the J gene TRBJ2-4; D possibly corresponds to TRBD2 (5 bases). This CDR3 has 14 amino acids. V was pared by 5 bases and J by 0 bases, with 8 bases between. Germline V gives CDR1 SGHTA, CDR2 FQGNSA. CDR3 nucleotide sequence: TGTGCCAGCAGCCCAGGACTAGCCAAAAACATTCAGTACTTC. Translated, it gives CASSPGLAKNIQYF. The full variable domain, completed using reference TRBV7-2 and TRBJ2-4, is GAGVSQSPSNKVTEKGKDVELRCDPISGHTALYWYRQSLGQGLEFLIYFQGNSAPDKSGLPSDRFSAERTGGSVSTLTIQRTQQEDSAVYLCASSPGLAKNIQYFGAGTRLSVL.

The chain combines TRBV30 with TRBJ2-1; D is possibly TRBD2 (6 bases). The CDR3 is 17 amino acids. Trimming pared 1 base from V and 1 base from J, leaving 17 bases between. The germline V gene encodes CDR1 GTSNPN and CDR2 SVGIG (reference sequence). The CDR3 loop is CAWSAASTSRSYNEQFF. The CDR3 DNA reads TGTGCCTGGAGTGCCGCTTCGACTAGTCGATCCTACAATGAGCAGTTCTTC. Drawing the rest from reference TRBV30 and TRBJ2-1, the complete variable domain is SQTIHQWPATLVQPVGSPLSLECTVEGTSNPNLYWYRQAAGRGLQLLFYSVGIGQISSEVPQNLSASRPQDRQFILSSKKLLLSDSGFYLCAWSAASTSRSYNEQFFGPGTRLTVL.